Presented here are 21 T cell receptor beta chains from one specimen sequenced in a study of blood T cells in healthy people across ages (dated by TCRdb to between 2014 and 2016). Receptor libraries were prepared by 5' RACE. Data came from an Illumina HiSeq 2500. A second PCR of roughly 7 to 12 cycles was performed with a sample-barcoded 5' primer and a J-beta primer mix. TCRdb passed the public sequencing reads through fastp at Q25 and MiXCR, retaining productive beta sequences. Identical CDR3 protein sequences are pooled into one entry, listed with their most common genes and DNA. Within this sample are 1,500,000 or so distinct CDR3 sequences, with around 40% of them counted one time only. The top ten constitute about 4% of the sample. The sequencing sample was made of blood. Source of these receptors: a young woman in good health.

This chain uses TRBV6-5 with TRBJ2-7; 13 nucleotides match TRBD2. The CDR3 spans 15 residues. V gave up 5 bases and J gave up 7 bases; unmatched junction bases: 8. From germline, CDR1 is MNHEY and CDR2 SVGAGI. DNA for the CDR3: TGTGCCAGCAGTGGACTAGCGGGGGCATACAATGAGCAGTACTTC. The encoded protein is CASSGLAGAYNEQYF.

The chain combines TRBV28 with TRBJ1-2; 8 bases fit TRBD1. Germline CDR1 MDHEN, CDR2 SYDVKM. V was clipped by 6 bases and J by 4 bases; unmatched bases: 10. This CDR3 has 15 residues. The CDR3 here is CASRAGTGYFYGYTF. The DNA for the CDR3 is TGTGCCAGCAGAGCCGGGACAGGATATTTCTATGGCTACACCTTC.

This clonotype was seen only a few times. V usage is TRBV29-1 and J usage is TRBJ1-2; the match to TRBD1 covers 8 bases. The CDR3 totals 14 residues. CDR1 and CDR2 (germline): SQVTM, ANQGSEA. V shed 3 bases and J 4 bases; nucleotides not matched to a gene: 7. CDR3: CSVDVSGGSYGYTF. CDR3 bases: TGCAGCGTTGACGTGTCAGGGGGCTCCTATGGCTACACCTTC.

This clonotype was counted only a few times. The CDR3 reads CASSQDQNRQFF. The DNA of the CDR3 is TGCGCCAGCAGCCAAGATCAAAATCGGCAGTTCTTC. The rearrangement uses TRBV4-3 and TRBJ2-1; no clear D. V was trimmed by 0 bases and J by 12 bases, leaving 9 bases between them. CDR1 is LGHNA, CDR2 YSLEER, per germline. The CDR3 extends over 12 amino acids.

This clonotype was seen a handful of times. The germline gene is not matched at one end of the junction; a read error may be the cause. V gene TRBV18 combines with J gene TRBJ2-1, with 8 bases lining up with TRBD2. Germline values: CDR1 KGHSH, CDR2 LQKENI. The CDR3 consists of 16 residues. CDR3 coding DNA: TGTGCCAGCTCACCCCAGAGCGGGGGAGCCTACAATGAGCGGTTCTTC. It yields the protein CASSPQSGGAYNERFF.

Comment on this clonotype: Its ends do not fully match the called genes, so a read error is possible. The DNA of the CDR3 is TGTGCTAGCAGCTTAGCGGGCGGGAGATCGGATGAGCAGTTCTTC. Encoded protein: CASSLAGGRSDEQFF. The chain recombines TRBV7-7 with TRBJ2-1; 7 bases match TRBD2. There are 15 residues in the CDR3. Germline V CDR1 and CDR2: SSHAT, FNYEAQ (reference sequence).

CDR3 region: CASSPGTGPHNEQFF. CDR3 nucleotides: TGTGCCAGCAGCCCCGGGACTGGACCCCACAATGAGCAGTTCTTC. The chain links TRBV11-2 to TRBJ2-1, with D maybe TRBD2 (6 bases). The CDR3 has 15 amino acids. V was shortened by 5 bases and J by 5 bases, with 16 bases between the two germline ends. Germline lookup yields CDR1 SGHAT and CDR2 FQNNGV.

This clonotype came up a few times. The CDR3 region has the DNA TGTGCCAGCAGTTTACGGGGAGGTAGTGAAAAACTGTTTTTT. It codes for CASSLRGGSEKLFF. This sequence joins TRBV27 and TRBJ1-4; no firm D call. Germline loops: CDR1 MNHEY, CDR2 SMNVEV (reference sequence). This CDR3 contains 14 residues. V was clipped by 2 bases and J by 7 bases, with 11 bases between them.

The chain couples TRBV4-3 to TRBJ2-1, with a weak D call TRBD2 (7 bases). CDR3 length equals 16 residues. Per the germline V gene, CDR1 is LGHNA and CDR2 is YSLEER. Trimming pared 0 bases from V and 6 bases from J, leaving 15 bases between. The CDR3 sequence: CASSQEPAGGANEQFF. In DNA, the CDR3 is TGCGCCAGCAGCCAAGAGCCCGCTGGGGGGGCCAATGAGCAGTTCTTC.

This clonotype was observed a few times. This sequence joins TRBV4-3 and TRBJ2-1, with 7 bases that match TRBD2. Germline trimming cut 1 base from V and 8 bases from J; bases unmatched to any gene: 8. CDR3 length: 15 residues. CDR1 is LGHNA, CDR2 YSLEER, per germline. The CDR3 sequence is CASSQVRGSLYEQFF. The CDR3 DNA follows: TGCGCCAGCAGCCAAGTCCGCGGGAGTCTCTATGAGCAGTTCTTC.

The CDR3 bases are TGTGCCAGCAGTTACGTCTCAGGGGATCAGCCCCAGCATTTT. Protein: CASSYVSGDQPQHF. This rearrangement joins TRBV6-5 to TRBJ1-5, with TRBD1 as a possible D gene (6 bases). V was shortened by 2 bases and J by 5 bases, with 10 bases between the two germline ends. This CDR3 has 14 amino acids. Germline V lookup: CDR1 MNHEY, CDR2 SVGAGI.

Notes on this clonotype: One end of the junction fails to match germline, which may point to a read error. The V and J genes are TRBV7-8 and TRBJ1-1; D is possibly TRBD1 (6 bases). The length of the CDR3 is 12 residues. From germline, CDR1 is SGHVS and CDR2 FQNEAQ. The CDR3 sequence is CAGSLWTEEAFF. The CDR3 DNA is TGTGCCGGCAGCCTCTGGACAGAAGAAGCTTTCTTT.

This clonotype was found many times. The J gene is TRBJ2-1, the V gene TRBV5-1; D gene uncertain. Germline V lookup: CDR1 SGHRS, CDR2 YFSETQ. V was pared by 5 bases and J by 5 bases, with 8 bases between. This CDR3 is 12 amino acids long. The CDR3 sequence is CASRTGNNEQFF. DNA for the CDR3: TGCGCCAGCAGGACCGGTAACAATGAGCAGTTCTTC.

The chain couples TRBV28 to TRBJ1-4; unclear D gene. The CDR3 runs to 14 residues. Trimming took off 3 bases at V and 15 bases at J, with 20 bases between the two ends. Germline CDR1 reads MDHEN; CDR2 reads SYDVKM. CDR3 bases: TGTGCCAGCAGTTTCCTCCTGGGGAATGATTGGGTGTTTTTT. It yields the protein CASSFLLGNDWVFF.

The genes are TRBV7-9 and TRBJ1-2; tentatively, D is TRBD1 (5 bases). CDR3 length: 14 amino acids. Germline CDR1 SEHNR, CDR2 FQNEAQ (reference sequence). The V end was cut by 5 bases, the J end by 4 bases, with 14 bases between. The CDR3 nucleotides read TGTGCCAGCAGCCTCCAGACAGTGGGCTATGGCTACACCTTC. It is translated as CASSLQTVGYGYTF.

The chain couples TRBV4-3 to TRBJ2-3; a possible D gene is TRBD2 (6 bases). Germline V gene data show CDR1 as LGHNA and CDR2 as YSLEER. V dropped 0 bases and J dropped 0 bases, with 16 bases sitting between them. The CDR3 extends over 18 amino acids. CDR3 in amino acids: CASSQEGRLGESTDTQYF. In nucleotides, the CDR3 is TGCGCCAGCAGCCAAGAAGGCCGACTAGGGGAAAGCACAGATACGCAGTATTTT.

This clonotype occurred many times. The V call is TRBV2, the J call TRBJ2-1; D is unclear. Trimming took 10 bases from V and 12 from J, leaving 7 bases between them. Germline V gene sequence: CDR1 SNHLY, CDR2 FYNNEI. CDR3 length: 8 amino acids. CDR3 coding DNA: TGTGCCACAGGAATGCAGTTCTTC. As protein: CATGMQFF.

J is TRBJ2-1 and V is TRBV9; 9 nucleotides line up with TRBD2. The CDR3 is made up of 16 amino acids. With V trimmed by 0 bases and J by 13 bases, 14 bases remained unmatched. Per the germline V gene, CDR1 is SGDLS and CDR2 is YYNGEE. CDR3 amino acids: CASSVDSGRGRNIQFF. CDR3 DNA sequence: TGTGCCAGCAGCGTAGATAGCGGGAGAGGAAGAAACATTCAGTTCTTC.

In its sample, this clonotype was seen a few times. This rearrangement joins TRBV9 to TRBJ2-1, with 12 bases matching TRBD2. The CDR3 is made up of 17 amino acids. V shed 2 bases and J 4 bases; nucleotides not matched to a gene: 7. Germline V gives CDR1 SGDLS, CDR2 YYNGEE. CDR3 sequence (DNA): TGTGCCAGCAGCGTCGAAGCGACTAGCGGGGGTTACAATGAGCAGTTCTTC. This encodes CASSVEATSGGYNEQFF. The full variable domain, in which reference TRBV9 and TRBJ2-1 provide the parts outside the CDR3, is DSGVTQTPKHLITATGQRVTLRCSPRSGDLSVYWYQQSLDQGLQFLIQYYNGEERAKGNILERFSAQQFPDLHSELNLSSLELGDSALYFCASSVEATSGGYNEQFFGPGTRLTVL.

DNA for the CDR3: TGTGCCAGCAGCTTTCCTCAAGCGGGGCGGACAGAGGGTCGGTACGAGCAGTACTTC. It is translated as CASSFPQAGRTEGRYEQYF. The V and J genes are TRBV7-2 and TRBJ2-7; the D gene is possibly TRBD2 (7 bases). The CDR3 loop spans 19 amino acids. Trimming took 3 bases from V and 4 from J, leaving 28 bases between them. The germline V gene encodes CDR1 SGHTA and CDR2 FQGNSA. The entire variable domain, with the rest obtained from reference TRBV7-2 and TRBJ2-7, is as follows: GAGVSQSPSNKVTEKGKDVELRCDPISGHTALYWYRQSLGQGLEFLIYFQGNSAPDKSGLPSDRFSAERTGGSVSTLTIQRTQQEDSAVYLCASSFPQAGRTEGRYEQYFGPGTRLTVT.

With respect to this clonotype: A read error may account for a junction end that differs from germline. The V call is TRBV6-6, the J call TRBJ1-2; 7 bases agree with TRBD1. This CDR3 region has 13 residues. The V gene's germline CDR1 is MNHNY and CDR2 SVGAGI (reference sequence). DNA of the CDR3: TGTGCCAGCAGCCAGGGGACAGCCTATGGCTGCACCTTC. Translated: CASSQGTAYGCTF.